This T cell receptor (beta chain) was sequenced in a study of post-analysis software for immune sequencing data (dated by TCRdb to between 2014 and 2017). Background on the whole study: Disease courses on record covered relapsing-remitting, secondary progressive and progressive-relapsing multiple sclerosis, though some patients had no subtype annotation. Patient repertoires were compared against around 10 previously published healthy control repertoires from donors aged about 6 to 27 years. A subset of samples was prepared in parallel using single-end sample barcoding, then pooled and co-amplified after Illumina adapter ligation.

The CDR3, from cysteine to phenylalanine, totals 16 residues. Only the CDR3 portion is preserved as DNA: 48 bases, with reading frame beginning at the first base. The germline V gene encodes CDR1 KGHSH and CDR2 LQKENI. Concerning this clonotype: It lacks a known antigen. The record has no base qualities; no much larger clone is one base away.

Preparation of the library involved PCR. Sequencing relied on an Illumina HiSeq 2500. To reduce PCR and sequencing biases, unique molecular identifiers were incorporated into the TCR beta cDNA libraries. Every 1 to 10 million input T cells yielded around 500,000 cDNA molecules, meaning each molecule approximated one T cell. The patient libraries were prepared and sequenced with the same protocol used for the earlier healthy control dataset. Within a given batch, samples were prepared together, multiplexed and sequenced on the same HiSeq lane. On the study's bioinformatics: MIGEC was used to process the raw barcoded reads, and molecular identifier groups with only a single read were discarded before consensus assembly and CDR3 extraction. Clonotype tables were post-analysed with VDJtools, normalizing diversity by down-sampling all datasets to the smallest sample size. In repertoire overlap clustering, CDR3 amino acid sequences, but not nucleotide sequences, were matched to correct batch-related cross-sample contamination. TCRdb ran its own pipeline on the public reads, namely fastp trimming at Q25 and MiXCR clone calling, and kept in-frame beta chains. Every CDR3 protein is listed once, alongside the most common genes and DNA of its rows. The V and J calls were determined by TCRdb, not by the authors. The sample yields 750,000 to 950,000 distinct CDR3 sequences; about half were counted once. The ten top clones hold roughly 4.9% of the sample.

Points the paper makes about the study in general: Significantly higher frequencies in patients than in controls were found for five or six TRBV segments, including TRBV5-6, TRBV5-1 and TRBV20-1. Strong co-clustering of samples prepared in the same batch was shown by direct clustering with F measure, prompting a batch-effect correction. The control group was slightly older than the multiple sclerosis patient group. Compared with controls, multiple sclerosis patients had significantly lower normalized Chao1 diversity, a finding suggesting substantial peripheral T-cell clonal expansion.

TCR beta repertoires were profiled from peripheral blood of 10 to 15 young patients with multiple sclerosis to demonstrate the VDJtools post-analysis software. Multiple sclerosis patients were children and adolescents aged roughly 6 to 17 years. The clonotype comes from a girl between 10 and 17 years old with multiple sclerosis. Recombination linked TRBV18 to TRBJ2-7; tentative D gene TRBD1, with 6 bases matching. The end of the DNA aligns better with TRBJ2-5, so the J call may be wrong. Source material: blood. In nucleotides, the sequence is TGTGCCAGCTCACCAGTCTTTACAGGGTGGCGGGAGACCCAGTACTTC. It is translated as CASSPVFTGWRETQYF.